Sequencing of this T cell receptor beta chain was carried out in a study of OX40 agonist ivuxolimab in advanced cancers. Study-level information: Every 2 weeks, ivuxolimab was infused into the patients intravenously at between 0.01 and 10 mg/kg. Head and neck, renal cell, melanoma or hepatocellular carcinoma were the cancers that dose-escalation patients had.

The CDR3 loop spans 16 amino acids. V dropped 5 bases and J dropped 0 bases, with 16 bases sitting between them. The germline V gene has CDR1 SGHVS and CDR2 FQNEAQ. TCRdb's table, derived via immunoSEQ multiplex PCR, lists solely in-frame clones and lacks some. The table records some 50,000 clones, roughly 83% of them present only once. This receptor was obtained from an adult with an advanced solid tumor such as melanoma, head and neck, liver or kidney cancer. Sequenced here: CD4+ or CD8+ T cells sorted from blood, sampled in a trial of the OX40 agonist ivuxolimab. The V gene is TRBV7-8, the J gene TRBJ1-2; D possibly corresponds to TRBD1 (6 bases). CDR3: CASSPYRVPTNYGYTF. The DNA of the CDR3 is TGTGCCAGCAGCCCATACAGGGTTCCCACTAACTATGGCTACACCTTC.